The present TCR beta chain was sequenced within a study of spatial heterogeneity in lung cancer. The wider study: Any follow-up PBMC samples that were available went on to be sequenced, and the median time to follow-up was around 25 months after resection. The average appearance count of each unique TCR and UMI combination in raw reads was more than 9.5.

The time point denotes: blood at routine non-recurrence follow-up after resection. The authors sequenced whole RNA from tumor, nontumor lung or frozen PBMC without sorting. TCRdb re-derived calls from the 5' RACE reads in MiXCR, one entry per CDR3 protein. The table has approximately 100,000 distinct CDR3 sequences, around 19% seen once. Trimming shortened V by 1 base and J by 5 bases, and 8 bases separated the two germline ends. This CDR3 comprises 13 residues. Germline V gives CDR1 SGHDN, CDR2 FVKESK. This clonotype was obtained from a male donor with early-stage non-small cell lung cancer. Specimen: PBMCs, collected at follow-up. This chain uses TRBV14 with TRBJ2-5; unclear D gene. CDR3 bases: TGTGCCAGCAGCCAAGGTGAAAAGGAGACCCAGTACTTC. This gives the protein CASSQGEKETQYF.